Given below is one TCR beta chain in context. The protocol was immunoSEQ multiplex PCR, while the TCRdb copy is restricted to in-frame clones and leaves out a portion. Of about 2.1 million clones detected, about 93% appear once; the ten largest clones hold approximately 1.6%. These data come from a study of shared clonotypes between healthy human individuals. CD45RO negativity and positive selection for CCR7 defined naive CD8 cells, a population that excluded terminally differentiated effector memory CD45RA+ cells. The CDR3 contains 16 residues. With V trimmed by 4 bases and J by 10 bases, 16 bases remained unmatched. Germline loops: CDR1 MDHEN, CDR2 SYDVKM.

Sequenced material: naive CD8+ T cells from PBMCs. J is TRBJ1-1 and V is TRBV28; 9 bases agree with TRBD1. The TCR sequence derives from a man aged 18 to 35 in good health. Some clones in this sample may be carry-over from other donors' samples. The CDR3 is CASSSPKEHRGLRAFF. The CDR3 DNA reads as TGTGCCAGCAGTTCACCCAAAGAACACAGGGGGCTGAGAGCTTTCTTT.